Listed below are T cell receptor beta chains from one sample, sequenced in a study of identical twins. TCRdb analysed the 5' RACE reads with MiXCR anew, one entry per CDR3 protein. The sample records 750,000 to 950,000 distinct CDR3 sequences, around an eighth being singletons. These data also formed part of another study, on yellow fever vaccine responses in identical twins.

The sequenced material came from PBMCs. These receptors were obtained from a woman aged 18-35 years in good health. Both conserved end residues are part of each CDR3. Each record gives: D gene, clone size, J gene, V gene, CDR3 length, CDR3 DNA, CDR3 protein. The D gene is left open where the match is weak. Not all rows give a size; the values are once, few, many and, for expanded clones, a class.

>NA|NA|TRBJ2-1|TRBV24-1|16
TGTGCCACCAGTGGACGGGCACCATTTGCCTACAATGAGCAGTTCTTC
CATSGRAPFAYNEQFF
>TRBD1|many|TRBJ2-6|TRBV11-1|18
TGTGCCAGCAGGTACCGACAGGGGGATCTCTCTGGGGCCAACGTCCTGACTTTC
CASRYRQGDLSGANVLTF
>NA|NA|TRBJ1-2|TRBV2|15
TGTGCCAGCAGTGAAAACGCGCTCCTTGGGTATGGCTACACCTTC
CASSENALLGYGYTF
>NA|NA|TRBJ2-1|TRBV20-1|14
TGCAGTGCTAGGGCGGAGGAGACTTACAATGAGCAGTTCTTC
CSARAEETYNEQFF
>NA|few|TRBJ2-7|TRBV12-3/TRBV12-4|14
TGTGCCAGCACCTATACCGGGGCCGCCTACGAGCAGTACTTC
CASTYTGAAYEQYF
>NA|few|TRBJ1-1|TRBV25-1|16
TGTGCCAGCAGTCCTAAGTACAGGGTCGGGAACACTGAAGCTTTCTTT
CASSPKYRVGNTEAFF
>NA|many|TRBJ2-2|TRBV6-5|15
TGTGCCAGCAGTTACGCGACAGTGAACACCGGGGAGCTGTTTTTT
CASSYATVNTGELFF
>TRBD2|NA|TRBJ2-1|TRBV6-5|15
TGTGCCAGCAGTTACTCTAGCGGGAGATCGAATGAGCAGTTCTTC
CASSYSSGRSNEQFF
>NA|NA|TRBJ2-3|TRBV2|15
TGTGCCAGCTCCGTGGGTCTGGACATCACAGATACGCAGTATTTT
CASSVGLDITDTQYF
>TRBD1|many|TRBJ2-1|TRBV2|14
TGTGCCAGCAGTGCAGGGACAGGGTTTGATGAGCAGTTCTTC
CASSAGTGFDEQFF
>NA|NA|TRBJ2-7|TRBV28|15
TGTGCCAGCAGTCTGGACAGAGGGGTTGCCTACGAGCAGTACTTC
CASSLDRGVAYEQYF
>NA|many|TRBJ1-1|TRBV28|13
TGTGCCAGCCGAAATACAGGTTGGACTGAAGCTTTCTTT
CASRNTGWTEAFF
>NA|few|TRBJ2-3|TRBV11-1|18
TGTGCCAGCAGCAGTAGCGGCTTCGGGGCAGGGGTCCCAGATACGCAGTATTTT
CASSSSGFGAGVPDTQYF
>NA|few|TRBJ2-3|TRBV24-1|13
TGTGCCACCAGTGTTGCCGTGGCAGATACGCAGTATTTT
CATSVAVADTQYF
>NA|NA|TRBJ2-1|TRBV19|14
TGTGCCAGTACGAAGCGGACAGCCTACAATGAGCAGTTCTTC
CASTKRTAYNEQFF
>NA|few|TRBJ1-1|TRBV7-2|13
TGTGCCAGCAGTTCTCCGGGGTATCCTGAAGCTTTCTTT
CASSSPGYPEAFF
>TRBD1|few|TRBJ2-2|TRBV20-1|14
TGCAGTGCATTGGGACAGTCGAACACCGGGGAGCTGTTTTTT
CSALGQSNTGELFF
>TRBD2|few|TRBJ2-1|TRBV12-3/TRBV12-4|14
TGTGCCAGCAGTTGGGGTAGCGGGAACAATGAGCAGTTCTTC
CASSWGSGNNEQFF
>NA|many|TRBJ1-2|TRBV12-3/TRBV12-4|14
TGTGCCAGCAGTCCCGGGGGAGGTGACTATGGCTACACCTTC
CASSPGGGDYGYTF
>NA|NA|TRBJ1-1|TRBV25-1|13
TGTGCCAGCAGTGTTTTGCAGGACACTGAAGCTTTCTTT
CASSVLQDTEAFF